The subject of this entry is one TCR beta chain. Clones were sequenced by immunoSEQ multiplex PCR, and TCRdb holds only the in-frame ones, with some missing. The sample has roughly 100,000 clones, 75% to 95% seen once; the top ten hold 1.5% to 2%. The sample comes from a study of T cell changes during pregnancy in multiple sclerosis. The CDR3 consists of 14 residues. V was clipped by 0 bases and J by 7 bases, with 7 bases between them. The germline V gene encodes CDR1 SGHAT and CDR2 FQNNGV. The sequence derives from a female donor in good health, enrolled as a control in a pregnancy study. J is TRBJ1-6 and V is TRBV11-2, with D perhaps TRBD1 (5 bases). This specimen was peripheral blood, taken after pregnancy. This CDR3 reads CASSLEQGNSPLHF. The CDR3 nucleotides read TGTGCCAGCAGCTTAGAGCAGGGAAATTCACCCCTCCACTTT. Together with reference TRBV11-2 and TRBJ1-6, the CDR3 gives the full variable domain: EAGVAQSPRYKIIEKRQSVAFWCNPISGHATLYWYQQILGQGPKLLIQFQNNGVVDDSQLPKDRFSAERLKGVDSTLKIQPAKLEDSAVYLCASSLEQGNSPLHFGNGTRLTVT.